This T cell receptor beta chain was obtained from a study of blood T cell repertoires in COVID-19. V was clipped by 7 bases and J by 6 bases, with 15 bases between them. This CDR3 spans 13 amino acids. Participants' own reports of clinical history determined their cohort assignment. For recovered donors of Cohort 3, there were two negative PCRs, clearance, or symptom resolution. Data came from immunoSEQ multiplex PCR; TCRdb stores just in-frame clones and leaves some out. The table shows approximately 260,000 clones, with nearly 90% occurring only once. This sequence joins TRBV12-3 or TRBV12-4 and TRBJ1-1; no clear D gene. Source material: PBMCs or T cells enriched from blood (not recorded which). This TCR was sampled from a woman aged 55-75 years who had recovered from COVID-19. CDR3 amino acids: CASTEGRSPEAFF. DNA for the CDR3: TGTGCCAGCACCGAGGGCAGGTCCCCTGAAGCTTTCTTT.